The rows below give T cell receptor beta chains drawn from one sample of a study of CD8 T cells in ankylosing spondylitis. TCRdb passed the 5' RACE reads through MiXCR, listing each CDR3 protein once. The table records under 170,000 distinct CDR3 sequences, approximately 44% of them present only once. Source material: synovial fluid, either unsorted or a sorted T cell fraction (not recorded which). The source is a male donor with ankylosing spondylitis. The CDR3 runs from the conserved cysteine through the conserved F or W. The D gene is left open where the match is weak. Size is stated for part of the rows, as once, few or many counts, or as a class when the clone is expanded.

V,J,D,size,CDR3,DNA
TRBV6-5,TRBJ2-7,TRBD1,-,CASSRGTGLYYEQYF,TGTGCCAGCAGCCGAGGGACAGGGCTGTACTACGAGCAGTACTTC
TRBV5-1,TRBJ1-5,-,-,CASSLFPFQPQHF,TGCGCCAGCAGTTTGTTCCCTTTTCAGCCCCAGCATTTT
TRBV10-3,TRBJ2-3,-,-,CAISLEFTDTQYF,TGTGCCATCAGCCTCGAATTCACAGATACGCAGTATTTT
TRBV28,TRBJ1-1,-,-,CASSLGGGATEAFF,TGTGCCAGCAGTTTGGGTGGGGGGGCCACTGAAGCTTTCTTT
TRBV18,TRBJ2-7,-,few,CASSPPHGWEQYF,TGTGCCAGCTCACCCCCACATGGATGGGAGCAGTACTTC
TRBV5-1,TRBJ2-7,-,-,CASSFQGGRQYF,TGCGCCAGCAGCTTCCAGGGAGGACGGCAGTACTTC
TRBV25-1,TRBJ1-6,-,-,CASSETSGASPLHF,TGTGCCAGCAGTGAGACCTCAGGGGCTTCACCCCTCCACTTT
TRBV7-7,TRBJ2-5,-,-,CASSPIPWRVPRETQYF,TGTGCTAGCAGCCCTATTCCCTGGAGGGTTCCAAGAGAGACCCAGTACTTC
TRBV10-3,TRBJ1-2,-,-,CAIRKLEYGYTF,TGTGCCATCAGGAAATTAGAGTATGGCTACACCTTC
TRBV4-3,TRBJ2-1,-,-,CASSQDSIISSYNEQFF,TGCGCCAGCAGCCAAGATTCCATCATTAGCTCCTACAATGAGCAGTTCTTC
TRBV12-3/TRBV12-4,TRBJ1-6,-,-,CASSLVARTTNSPLHF,TGTGCCAGCAGTTTAGTCGCCAGGACCACCAATTCACCCCTCCACTTT
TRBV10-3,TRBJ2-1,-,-,CAISESSGTPPLLEQFF,TGTGCCATCAGTGAGTCGAGTGGGACACCTCCTTTACTGGAGCAGTTCTTC
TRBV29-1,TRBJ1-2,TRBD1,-,CSVGDRDNGYTF,TGCAGCGTGGGGGACAGGGACAATGGCTACACCTTC
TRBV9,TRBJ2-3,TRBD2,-,CASNRRGDTDTQYF,TGTGCCAGCAACAGGCGGGGGGACACAGATACGCAGTATTTT
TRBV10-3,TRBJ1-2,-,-,CAISRSRSNYGYTF,TGTGCCATCTCCCGCAGCAGGAGTAACTATGGCTACACCTTC
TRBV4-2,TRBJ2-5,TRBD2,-,CASSPGLAETQYF,TGTGCCAGCAGCCCGGGACTAGCGGAGACCCAGTACTTC
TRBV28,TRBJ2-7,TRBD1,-,CASSGGTGIVEQYF,TGTGCCAGCAGTGGTGGGACAGGGATCGTCGAGCAGTACTTC
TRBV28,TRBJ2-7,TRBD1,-,CASSPTGTAYYEQYF,TGTGCCAGCAGTCCCACCGGGACAGCCTACTACGAGCAGTACTTC
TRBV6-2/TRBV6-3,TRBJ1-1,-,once,CASSYSATGATEAFF,TGTGCCAGCAGTTACTCTGCGACAGGAGCCACTGAAGCTTTCTTT
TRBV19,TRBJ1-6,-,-,CASSIVRGPLHF,TGTGCCAGTAGTATTGTCCGTGGACCCCTCCACTTT
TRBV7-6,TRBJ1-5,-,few,CASSSRTDSNQPQHF,TGTGCCAGCAGCTCCCGGACAGATAGCAATCAGCCCCAGCATTTT
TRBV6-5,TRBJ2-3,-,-,CASSFKAGPRGDTQYF,TGTGCCAGCAGTTTCAAGGCGGGGCCGCGGGGAGATACGCAGTATTTT
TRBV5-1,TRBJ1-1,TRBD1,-,CASREGTGASWTEAFF,TGCGCCAGCAGGGAAGGGACAGGGGCAAGTTGGACTGAAGCTTTCTTT
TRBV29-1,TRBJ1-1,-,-,CSVSGPPGSTEAFF,TGCAGCGTTTCCGGACCCCCTGGCTCCACTGAAGCTTTCTTT
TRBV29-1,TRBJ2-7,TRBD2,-,CSVEGTSGSIYEQYF,TGCAGCGTTGAGGGGACTAGCGGGAGTATCTACGAGCAGTACTTC
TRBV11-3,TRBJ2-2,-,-,CASSDRLAGGTGELFF,TGTGCCAGCAGCGACCGTTTAGCAGGCGGCACCGGGGAGCTGTTTTTT
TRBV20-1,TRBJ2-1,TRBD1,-,CSARVGGQGIEGEQFF,TGCAGTGCTAGAGTAGGAGGACAGGGAATTGAGGGTGAGCAGTTCTTC
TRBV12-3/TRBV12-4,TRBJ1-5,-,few,CASSFAGWEPQHF,TGTGCCAGCAGTTTTGCGGGTTGGGAGCCCCAGCATTTT